The 14 T cell receptor beta chains given below trace back to one sample, sequenced in a study of blood T cell repertoires in COVID-19. Produced via immunoSEQ multiplex PCR; TCRdb's table is partial and in-frame only. The repertoire holds some 65,000 clones, with approximately 85% as singletons. Sequences were obtained from peripheral blood. The receptors here all came from an elderly man with acute or convalescent COVID-19.

The chain joins TRBV7-2 to TRBJ2-3; D may be TRBD2 (5 bases). This CDR3 contains 13 residues. Germline CDR1 reads SGHTA; CDR2 reads FQGNSA. V lost 0 bases, J lost 4 bases, and 5 bases lay in between. As DNA, the CDR3 is TGTGCCAGCAGCTTAGCCGGGGCAGATACGCAGTATTTT. It encodes CASSLAGADTQYF. The full variable domain, rest sourced from reference TRBV7-2 and TRBJ2-3, is GAGVSQSPSNKVTEKGKDVELRCDPISGHTALYWYRQSLGQGLEFLIYFQGNSAPDKSGLPSDRFSAERTGGSVSTLTIQRTQQEDSAVYLCASSLAGADTQYFGPGTRLTVL.

Here the CDR3 DNA reads TGCGCCAGCAGCTTACAGGGGGGAACTGAAGCTTTCTTT. It codes for CASSLQGGTEAFF. The V gene is TRBV5-1, the J gene TRBJ1-1; 8 nucleotides align to TRBD1. Germline loops: CDR1 SGHRS, CDR2 YFSETQ. This CDR3 contains 13 residues. J was trimmed by 5 bases and V by 2 bases; bases with no gene match: 2.

The chain's CDR3 is CASSQALTNSEAFF. The CDR3 region has the DNA TGTGCCAGCAGCCAGGCCTTGACAAACTCTGAAGCTTTCTTT. This sequence joins TRBV4-2 and TRBJ1-1; D is unresolved. Germline CDR1 is LGHNA and CDR2 is YNFKEQ. Trimming shortened V by 3 bases and J by 6 bases, and 14 bases separated the two germline ends. CDR3 length: 14 amino acids.

The J gene is TRBJ2-7, the V gene TRBV3-1 (or the pseudogene TRBV3-2), with 7 bases matching TRBD1. V lost 4 bases, J lost 2 bases, and 11 bases stayed unmatched. CDR1 LGHDT and CDR2 YNNKEL come from the germline V gene (reference sequence). CDR3 length equals 16 residues. CDR3 nucleotides: TGTGCCAGCAGCCGCTCACAGGGGTTCCCCCCCTACGAGCAGTACTTC. It yields the protein CASSRSQGFPPYEQYF.

The V call is TRBV5-1, the J call TRBJ1-2; 11 bases are a match to TRBD1. Looked up from germline, CDR1 is SGHRS and CDR2 is YFSETQ. The CDR3 spans 17 residues. The junction had 12 bases not matched to a gene; V was cut back by 1 base and J by 7 bases. This chain's CDR3 is CASSLPDRGQEGSGYTF. In nucleotides, the CDR3 is TGCGCCAGCAGCTTGCCGGACAGGGGGCAGGAGGGGTCTGGCTACACCTTC.

The rearrangement links TRBV7-8 to TRBJ2-5, with 11 bases matching TRBD2. In germline, CDR1 is SGHVS, CDR2 FQNEAQ. The CDR3 totals 13 residues. Trimming cost V 3 bases and J 7 bases; bases outside gene matches: 1. CDR3 in amino acids: CASSFTSGRTQYF. Here the CDR3 DNA reads TGTGCCAGCAGCTTCACTAGCGGGAGGACCCAGTACTTC.

This clone appeared a few times. The CDR3 DNA reads TGTGCCAGCAGTTACAACGACAGGGCTGAAGCTTTCTTT. Its translation is CASSYNDRAEAFF. The J gene is TRBJ1-1, the V gene TRBV6-5, with 7 bases lining up with TRBD1. The germline gives CDR1 MNHEY, CDR2 SVGAGI. Germline trimming cut 2 bases from V and 6 bases from J; bases unmatched to any gene: 3. This CDR3 has 13 amino acids.

The chain combines TRBV7-2 with TRBJ1-2, with a weak D call TRBD1 (6 bases). Germline-derived CDR1 and CDR2 are SGHTA and FQGNSA. V lost 4 bases to trimming and J lost 6 bases, with 12 bases between them. The CDR3 length is 13 residues. This chain's CDR3 is CASSSVNRDGYTF. The CDR3 DNA sequence: TGTGCCAGCAGCTCCGTTAACAGGGATGGCTACACCTTC.

This sequence joins TRBV5-1 and TRBJ2-1; 9 bases map to TRBD2. The V gene end was trimmed by 0 bases and the J gene end by 9 bases; junction bases not matched to a gene: 4. CDR3 length: 14 amino acids. Germline assignment: CDR1 SGHRS and CDR2 YFSETQ. Here the CDR3 reads CASSLALAGSEQFF. Here the CDR3 DNA reads TGCGCCAGCAGCTTGGCTCTAGCGGGAAGTGAGCAGTTCTTC.

This rearrangement joins TRBV7-2 to TRBJ1-2, with TRBD1 matching over 7 bases. The germline CDR1 and CDR2 sequences are SGHTA and FQGNSA. The CDR3 is 12 residues long. V lost 8 bases to trimming and J lost 8 bases; unmatched junction nucleotides: 8. CDR3 amino acids: CASSPTGRGYTF. CDR3 in DNA: TGTGCCAGCTCCCCGACAGGGAGAGGCTACACCTTC.

The count of this clone is one. J is TRBJ1-1 and V is TRBV5-1, with 8 bases that match TRBD1. Unmatched junction bases numbered 13, after V lost 3 bases and J lost 0 bases. The CDR3 runs to 18 residues. The V gene's germline CDR1 is SGHRS and CDR2 YFSETQ. The CDR3: CASSSTLTGDGLNTEAFF. CDR3 sequence (DNA): TGCGCCAGCAGCTCCACTCTGACAGGGGATGGGTTGAACACTGAAGCTTTCTTT.

The V call is TRBV2, the J call TRBJ2-7; 9 bases fit TRBD1. This CDR3 is built from 16 residues. The germline V gene encodes CDR1 SNHLY and CDR2 FYNNEI. V lost 6 bases and J lost 2; bases outside the gene matches: 11. CDR3 sequence: CASRRLPGQGTYEQYF. CDR3 DNA: TGTGCCAGCAGGAGGTTACCGGGACAGGGTACCTACGAGCAGTACTTC.

The rearrangement joins TRBV2 to TRBJ1-6; 9 bases line up with TRBD1. Germline V gene sequence: CDR1 SNHLY, CDR2 FYNNEI. V lost 8 bases, J lost 6 bases, and 5 bases stayed unmatched. The CDR3 spans 14 residues. The CDR3 region has the DNA TGTGCCAGCCCCAGGACAGGGGTTAATTCACCCCTCCACTTT. Translating gives CASPRTGVNSPLHF. The whole variable domain, remainder taken from reference TRBV2 and TRBJ1-6, is EPEVTQTPSHQVTQMGQEVILRCVPISNHLYFYWYRQILGQKVEFLVSFYNNEISEKSEIFDDQFSVERPDGSNFTLKIRSTKLEDSAMYFCASPRTGVNSPLHFGNGTRLTVT.

The genes are TRBV30 and TRBJ2-3, with 8 nucleotides matching TRBD2. CDR1 is GTSNPN, CDR2 SVGIG, per germline (reference sequence). The CDR3 runs 13 residues. Losses at the gene ends were 3 bases for V and 6 bases for J; bases not matched to a gene: 5. CDR3 DNA: TGTGCCTGGAGCCCCGGGAGGGTTGATACGCAGTATTTT. Translated: CAWSPGRVDTQYF. The whole variable domain, remainder taken from reference TRBV30 and TRBJ2-3, is SQTIHQWPATLVQPVGSPLSLECTVEGTSNPNLYWYRQAAGRGLQLLFYSVGIGQISSEVPQNLSASRPQDRQFILSSKKLLLSDSGFYLCAWSPGRVDTQYFGPGTRLTVL.